This T cell receptor beta chain stems from a study of beta chain features in type 1 diabetes. Overall study findings and caveats: For Type 1 diabetes patients, all four CD4+ subsets carried TCRB CDR3s that were moderately but significantly shorter.

CDR1 LGHNA and CDR2 YSLEER come from the germline V gene. This CDR3 comprises 15 residues. V was trimmed by 0 bases and J by 5 bases, leaving 11 bases between them. A word on this clone: Its antigen is not identified.

Expressed TCRB transcripts were sequenced, since all the RNA that had been isolated was reverse transcribed. Some clones are missing from TCRdb's copy, which holds only in-frame ones; the method was immunoSEQ multiplex PCR. The table includes approximately 260,000 clones, about 20% detected once. This clonotype was obtained from a woman aged 40 to 50 with type 1 diabetes. The chain couples TRBV4-3 to TRBJ2-1; possibly TRBD2 for D (6 bases). Sequenced input: naive CD4+ T cells from blood. The CDR3 loop is CASSQEEGIHNEQFF. The DNA for the CDR3 is TGCGCCAGCAGCCAAGAGGAGGGGATACACAATGAGCAGTTCTTC.